The clone carrying this T cell receptor (beta chain) was seen just once. The data were obtained in a study of blood T cell repertoires in COVID-19. Study details: The United States, Italy and Spain were the sources of the acute and convalescent COVID-19 samples. Nucleic acid was either cDNA or gDNA, and it came from T cells, B-cell-depleted T cells, or PBMCs.

Original processing notes: Amplification of reference gene primers was used by the study to estimate nucleated cell counts. Libraries were prepared by immunoSEQ multiplex PCR; TCRdb keeps only in-frame clonotypes and omits some of them. Clone size and the V and J calls come from that table; the DNA yielded D and trimming. The sample shows about 21,000 clones, 65% to 85% of them seen only once. Trimming shortened V by 10 bases and J by 3 bases, and 15 bases separated the two germline ends. Per the germline V gene, CDR1 is MNHEY and CDR2 is SVGAGI. The CDR3 has 13 residues. This clonotype originated in a human donor in a cohort sampled during active COVID-19. Material for sequencing was peripheral blood. The chain is built from TRBV6-5 and TRBJ1-2; TRBD1 is a possible D gene (6 bases). The CDR3 region is CATSGAGDYGYTF. The CDR3 DNA follows: TGTGCCACATCAGGGGCGGGGGACTATGGCTACACCTTC.